These 24 T cell receptor beta chains originate from one sample sequenced in a study of shared clonotypes between healthy human individuals. TCRdb's table, derived via immunoSEQ multiplex PCR, lists solely in-frame clones and lacks some. The profile shows about 2 million clones, 85% to 95% of them singletons. Sequences were obtained from naive CD4+ T cells sorted from blood. Subset noted: CD45RA+ positively selected. Receptors originate from a man aged 18 to 35 in good health.

The gene calls are TRBV10-2 and TRBJ2-1, with a weak D call TRBD1 (5 bases). V was shortened by 2 bases and J by 11 bases, with 10 bases between the two germline ends. The CDR3 sequence is 12 residues long. Germline V gives CDR1 WSHSY, CDR2 SAAADI. For the CDR3, the DNA is TGCGCCAGCAGTGAGGTAGGGGAAAAGCAGTTCTTC. Encoded protein: CASSEVGEKQFF.

This clone has just one count. This chain connects TRBV2 to TRBJ2-7; D is undetermined. The germline gives CDR1 SNHLY, CDR2 FYNNEI. Trimming pared 6 bases from V and 2 bases from J, leaving 11 bases between. This CDR3 comprises 13 residues. This CDR3 is CASSSNPPYEQYF. The CDR3 DNA reads TGTGCCAGCAGCAGCAATCCCCCCTACGAGCAGTACTTC.

About this clone itself: At the DNA level, this CDR3 is encoded by other sequences in the same sample as well. The chain recombines TRBV4-1 with TRBJ1-6; D is possibly TRBD1 (6 bases). The CDR3 sequence is 13 residues long. Looked up from germline, CDR1 is MGHRA and CDR2 is YSYEKL. Trimming shortened V by 0 bases and J by 10 bases, and 7 bases separated the two germline ends. Here the CDR3 DNA reads TGCGCCAGCAGCCAAGACAGGGGATCACCCCTCCACTTT. This sequence encodes CASSQDRGSPLHF.

This clone has just one count. V usage is TRBV6-1 and J usage is TRBJ2-3, with unresolved D. V was cut by 5 bases and J by 2 bases, with 14 bases left in between. This CDR3 is built from 15 residues. Germline V gene data show CDR1 as MNHNS and CDR2 as SASEGT. The CDR3 loop is CASSPNLGFTDTQYF. The CDR3 DNA reads as TGTGCCAGCAGTCCAAACCTGGGATTCACAGATACGCAGTATTTT.

The J gene is TRBJ2-7, the V gene TRBV11-1; possibly TRBD1 or TRBD2 for D (6 bases each). The CDR3 consists of 15 residues. V was clipped by 5 bases and J by 1 base, with 15 bases between them. Germline assignment: CDR1 SGHAT and CDR2 FQDESV (reference sequence). CDR3 coding DNA: TGTGCCAGCAGCCCCCTCGGGGGACATTCCTACGAGCAGTACTTC. Amino acid sequence: CASSPLGGHSYEQYF.

The chain employs TRBV29-1 and TRBJ1-1; D remains ambiguous. The CDR3 contains 11 residues. The ends were cut back, 4 bases at V and 7 bases at J, with 10 bases in the middle. CDR1 is SQVTM and CDR2 is ANQGSEA in the germline V gene. The CDR3 here is CSVVLTFEAFF. The CDR3 region has the DNA TGCAGCGTTGTCCTTACTTTTGAAGCTTTCTTT.

The chain carries TRBV19 and TRBJ2-2; D not certain. The CDR3 runs to 16 residues. The V and J ends lost 5 bases and 4 bases respectively, with 17 bases between them. The germline V gene encodes CDR1 LNHDA and CDR2 SQIVND (reference sequence). The CDR3 nucleotides read TGTGCCAGTAGTCCCCGGGCCGCTCCGAGCACCGGGGAGCTGTTTTTT. Encoded protein: CASSPRAAPSTGELFF.

The chain uses TRBV2 and TRBJ2-2; D gene uncertain. Trimming left V 1 base short and J 4 bases short, with 7 bases between. The germline V gene encodes CDR1 SNHLY and CDR2 FYNNEI. CDR3 length: 14 amino acids. The CDR3 reads CASSEGSRTGELFF. CDR3 bases: TGTGCCAGCAGTGAAGGGAGCCGCACCGGGGAGCTGTTTTTT.

A single count supports this clone. The chain has TRBV11-2 and TRBJ2-7; the match to TRBD1 covers 9 bases. With 1 base clipped from V and 11 bases from J, the junction kept 9 bases outside the gene matches. This CDR3 spans 14 amino acids. In germline, CDR1 is SGHAT, CDR2 FQNNGV. The CDR3 spells CASSLVVTGGSKYF. The DNA for the CDR3 is TGTGCCAGCAGCTTAGTTGTGACAGGGGGTTCGAAGTACTTC. Filled out from reference TRBV11-2 and TRBJ2-7, the complete variable domain reads EAGVAQSPRYKIIEKRQSVAFWCNPISGHATLYWYQQILGQGPKLLIQFQNNGVVDDSQLPKDRFSAERLKGVDSTLKIQPAKLEDSAVYLCASSLVVTGGSKYFGPGTRLTVT.

The J gene is TRBJ1-1, the V gene TRBV6-5; TRBD1 matches 7 bases. Germline CDR1 and CDR2: MNHEY and SVGAGI. J gave up 5 bases and V 8 bases, and 14 bases lay outside the gene matches. The CDR3 contains 15 residues. The CDR3 DNA reads as TGTGCCAGCGATAGGGCCCCTAGCAGGGGGACTGAAGCTTTCTTT. Encoded protein: CASDRAPSRGTEAFF.

The rearrangement joins TRBV4-3 to TRBJ2-3; 13 positions agree with TRBD2. The J segment lost 5 bases and the V segment lost 1 base, leaving 15 bases of the junction unmatched. The CDR3 length is 20 residues. The germline V gene has CDR1 LGHNA and CDR2 YSLEER. Written as DNA, the CDR3 is TGCGCCAGCAGCCAAGTCTGGACTAGCGGGAGCTTTAAGGGTGGAGATACGCAGTATTTT. Its protein product is CASSQVWTSGSFKGGDTQYF.

The rearrangement joins TRBV5-6 to TRBJ1-1; D is undetermined. V shed 5 bases and J shed 4 bases, with 15 bases lying between them. This CDR3 spans 14 amino acids. The V gene's germline CDR1 is SGHDT and CDR2 YYEEEE. CDR3 DNA sequence: TGTGCCAGCAGTCTGAGGCCCTTCGCCACTGAAGCTTTCTTT. Amino acid sequence: CASSLRPFATEAFF.

The chain uses TRBV11-2 and TRBJ1-4; D unresolved. Germline V gives CDR1 SGHAT, CDR2 FQNNGV. The length of the CDR3 is 14 residues. V gave up 6 bases and J gave up 8 bases, with 16 bases separating them. The DNA for the CDR3 is TGTGCCAGCAGTCTTATCTGGGGAGGGGAAAAACTGTTTTTT. It encodes CASSLIWGGEKLFF.

This rearrangement joins TRBV5-5 to TRBJ1-1; D not certain. This CDR3 is 14 amino acids long. Germline assignment: CDR1 SGHKS and CDR2 YYEKEE (reference sequence). Trimming took off 0 bases at V and 10 bases at J, with 16 bases between the two ends. This chain's CDR3 is CASSLDGIQRIAFF. CDR3 DNA: TGTGCCAGCAGCTTGGACGGCATCCAGAGGATAGCTTTCTTT.

The chain couples TRBV18 to TRBJ1-5; unclear D gene. CDR3 size: 12 residues. The germline V and J ends were trimmed by 6 bases and 5 bases, with 8 bases remaining between them. The germline CDR1 and CDR2 sequences are KGHSH and LQKENI. As DNA, the CDR3 is TGTGCCAGCTCCGAGGGAGATCAGCCCCAGCATTTT. This sequence encodes CASSEGDQPQHF.

The chain is built from TRBV28 and TRBJ1-1; D ambiguous. Per germline, CDR1 MDHEN and CDR2 SYDVKM. The CDR3 covers 13 residues. V was clipped by 10 bases and J by 1 base, with 13 bases between them. CDR3 sequence: CATTGRKNTEAFF. The CDR3 DNA follows: TGTGCCACGACCGGCAGGAAGAACACTGAAGCTTTCTTT.

The gene calls are TRBV4-1 and TRBJ2-5; TRBD2 might be the D (6 bases). Trimming took 4 bases from V and 5 from J, leaving 11 bases between them. Germline V CDR1 and CDR2: MGHRA, YSYEKL. The CDR3 has 13 amino acids. CDR3 in DNA: TGCGCCAGCAGCCTCGGAGGGTTGGAGACCCAGTACTTC. The encoded protein is CASSLGGLETQYF.

The chain employs TRBV28 and TRBJ1-4, with 11 nucleotides matching TRBD1. The CDR3 is 17 residues long. CDR1 is MDHEN, CDR2 SYDVKM, per germline. V shed 5 bases, J shed 4 bases, and the junction held 9 bases outside the gene matches. The CDR3 sequence is CASSHSRTGGFNEKLFF. The CDR3 nucleotides are TGTGCCAGCAGTCATTCCCGGACAGGGGGCTTTAATGAAAAACTGTTTTTT. Supplemented by reference TRBV28 and TRBJ1-4, the full variable domain reads DVKVTQSSRYLVKRTGEKVFLECVQDMDHENMFWYRQDPGLGLRLIYFSYDVKMKEKGDIPEGYSVSREKKERFSLILESASTNQTSMYLCASSHSRTGGFNEKLFFGSGTQLSVL.

J is TRBJ2-7 and V is TRBV7-2; TRBD1 aligns across 8 bases. V gave up 3 bases and J gave up 2 bases; unmatched junction bases: 6. CDR1 and CDR2 from the germline V gene are SGHTA and FQGNSA. This CDR3 has 15 amino acids. The CDR3 DNA is TGTGCCAGCAGCTTCAGGACAGGGAAAACCTACGAGCAGTACTTC. Encoded protein: CASSFRTGKTYEQYF.

The gene calls are TRBV7-2 and TRBJ2-3; possibly TRBD1 for D (7 bases). Germline CDR1 reads SGHTA; CDR2 reads FQGNSA. V gave up 4 bases and J gave up 0 bases, with 14 bases separating them. This CDR3 is built from 16 residues. CDR3 in DNA: TGTGCCAGCAGCTACTCAGGGGGGACTAGCACAGATACGCAGTATTTT. It specifies CASSYSGGTSTDTQYF.

This chain uses TRBV30 with TRBJ2-2; D may correspond to TRBD1 or TRBD2 (5 bases each). Germline V gene lookup returns CDR1 GTSNPN and CDR2 SVGIG (reference sequence). This CDR3 has 14 amino acids. Trimming removed 2 bases from V and 4 bases from J, with 11 bases in between. This CDR3 is CAWSTGTPTGELFF. CDR3 bases: TGTGCCTGGAGTACCGGGACCCCCACCGGGGAGCTGTTTTTT.

CDR3 sequence (DNA): TGCATTAGGGGCTCTAACTATGGCTACACCTTC. This codes for CIRGSNYGYTF. The V and J genes are TRBV20-1 and TRBJ1-2; D might be TRBD1 (5 bases). This CDR3 is built from 11 residues. CDR1 is DFQATT, CDR2 SNEGSKA, per germline (reference sequence).

J is TRBJ2-7 and V is TRBV7-8; possibly TRBD1 for D (5 bases). Germline V gives CDR1 SGHVS, CDR2 FQNEAQ. V shed 7 bases and J shed 7 bases, with 23 bases lying between them. This CDR3 region has 15 residues. The CDR3 reads CASTAQSRAEGEQYF. In DNA form, the CDR3 reads TGTGCCAGCACCGCTCAAAGCAGGGCTGAAGGGGAGCAGTACTTC.

This sequence joins TRBV19 and TRBJ1-5; 9 positions match TRBD1. The CDR3 extends over 13 amino acids. From germline, CDR1 is LNHDA and CDR2 SQIVND (reference sequence). V was pared by 8 bases and J by 4 bases, with 3 bases of the junction left unmatched. The CDR3 region is CASGDRVNQPQHF. CDR3 in DNA: TGTGCCAGTGGGGACAGGGTGAATCAGCCCCAGCATTTT.